The clone carrying this T cell receptor (beta chain) was counted ten times or more. Its antigen remains unknown. Read coverage stops 3 residues before the CDR3 terminus; the germline J gene supplies the remainder. The data originate from a study of T cell clonality in common variable immunodeficiency. Study-wide points: Compared with healthy controls, CVID subjects showed increased TCRbeta clonality, mostly in about a third.

From germline, CDR1 is MNHNS and CDR2 SASEGT. V was trimmed by 4 bases and J by 1 base, leaving 10 bases between them. The CDR3 covers 14 residues. Donors gave roughly 4.5 to 9 ml heparinized peripheral whole blood. The repertoire was sequenced with immunoSEQ multiplex PCR; TCRdb's copy has only in-frame clones and lacks some. Altogether some 42,000 clones were found in the sample, and no singletons occur. The TCR sequence derives from a person aged 18 to 75 in good health. Specimen: peripheral blood mononuclear cells. The genes are TRBV6-1 and TRBJ1-1; D is unclear. The part of the CDR3 DNA that was read is TGTGCCAGCAGTGGTTTCACAGCGAACACTGAA. Protein: CASSGFTANTE. The complete CDR3 sequence is CASSGFTANTEAFF.